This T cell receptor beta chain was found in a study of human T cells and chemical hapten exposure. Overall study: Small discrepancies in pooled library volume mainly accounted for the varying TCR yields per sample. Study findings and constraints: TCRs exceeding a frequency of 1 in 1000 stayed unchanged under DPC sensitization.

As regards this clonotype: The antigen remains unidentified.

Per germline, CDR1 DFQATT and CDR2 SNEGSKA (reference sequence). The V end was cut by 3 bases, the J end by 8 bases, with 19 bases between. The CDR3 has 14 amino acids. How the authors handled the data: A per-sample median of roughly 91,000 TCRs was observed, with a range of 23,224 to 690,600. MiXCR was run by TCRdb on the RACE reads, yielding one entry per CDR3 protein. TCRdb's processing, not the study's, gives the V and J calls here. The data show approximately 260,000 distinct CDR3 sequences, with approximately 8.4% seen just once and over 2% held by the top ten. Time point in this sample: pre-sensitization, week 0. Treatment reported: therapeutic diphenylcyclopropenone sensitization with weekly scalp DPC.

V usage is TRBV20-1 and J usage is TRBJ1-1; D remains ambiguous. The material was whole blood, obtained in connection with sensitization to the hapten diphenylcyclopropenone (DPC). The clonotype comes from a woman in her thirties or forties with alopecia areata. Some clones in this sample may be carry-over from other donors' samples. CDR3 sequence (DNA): TGCAGTGCTAGGATGGGTGGGGTCGTAATCGAAGCTTTCTTT. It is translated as CSARMGGVVIEAFF.